This TCR beta chain derives from a study of cytomegalovirus exposure and HLA in healthy donors. Trimming cost V 2 bases and J 3 bases, with 5 bases left between them. Germline V gene data show CDR1 as GTSNPN and CDR2 as SVGIG (reference sequence). The CDR3 sequence is 11 residues long. This clone was detected a few times. A multiplex PCR was run with 60 Vbeta primers and 13 Jbeta primers. Here immunoSEQ multiplex PCR was the method, and the copy in TCRdb shows in-frame clones only, minus some. The sample includes under 200,000 clones, around four fifths of them seen just once. Sequencing used PBMCs. This TCR derives from a female donor in good health and CMV-seronegative. V usage is TRBV30 and J usage is TRBJ2-7; no clear D. CDR3 region: CAWSQDYEQYF. CDR3 nucleotide sequence: TGTGCCTGGAGTCAGGACTACGAGCAGTACTTC.